Listed below are T cell receptor beta chains from one sample, sequenced in a study of blood T cells in healthy people across ages. TCRdb processed the 5' RACE reads anew with MiXCR; each CDR3 protein has one entry. The sample records about 620,000 distinct CDR3 sequences, 20% to 25% being singletons. The specimen was blood. Receptor source: a man between 65 and 85 years old in good health. CDR3s include the opening cysteine and the closing phenylalanine or tryptophan. A D gene is named only where the DNA matches it firmly. A clone size is listed for some rows: how often the clone was seen (once, few, many), or a class if it is expanded.

CDR3nt | CDR3aa | d_gene | j_gene | abundance | v_gene
TGCGCCAGCAGCTTGCGGGGGACAGCAGAGACCCAGTACTTC | CASSLRGTAETQYF | NA | TRBJ2-5 | few | TRBV5-1
TGTGCCAGCAGCGCACTAGCAGCTAGCACAGATACGCAGTATTTT | CASSALAASTDTQYF | NA | TRBJ2-3 | NA | TRBV9
TGCAGCGTCGCTAGCGGGAGTGCACCGGAGGAGCAGTTCTTC | CSVASGSAPEEQFF | TRBD2 | TRBJ2-1 | NA | TRBV29-1
TGTGCCACCCTAGGGGGGGCGTTGCGCGAGCAGTACTTC | CATLGGALREQYF | NA | TRBJ2-7 | few | TRBV2
TGCGCCAGCAGCTTGGCCCTTATATCTCGACCGGGACTAGCGGGTAAGGCCTACAATGAGCAGTTCTTC | CASSLALISRPGLAGKAYNEQFF | TRBD2 | TRBJ2-1 | NA | TRBV5-1
TGTGCCACCAGCCTCTGGGGCCAAGAGACCCAGTACTTC | CATSLWGQETQYF | NA | TRBJ2-5 | NA | TRBV15
TGTGCCTGGAGAAAAGGGCAAGAGACCCAGTACTTC | CAWRKGQETQYF | NA | TRBJ2-5 | few | TRBV30
TGCGCCAGCAGCCAAGATGGGCTAGCGGGAGGTTTTGAGCAGTACTTC | CASSQDGLAGGFEQYF | TRBD2 | TRBJ2-7 | few | TRBV4-1
TGTGCCAGCACCCAGGGGGGACAGGGTTTTCACGAGCAGTACTTC | CASTQGGQGFHEQYF | TRBD1 | TRBJ2-7 | few | TRBV6-5
TGTGCTAGCAGCTTAGTGAGTGGACTAGCTTTGGATACGCAGTATTTT | CASSLVSGLALDTQYF | TRBD2 | TRBJ2-3 | NA | TRBV7-7
TGTGCCAGCAGTTTGGAGCGGGGGGCCAATGAGCAGTTCTTC | CASSLERGANEQFF | TRBD2 | TRBJ2-1 | many | TRBV12-3/TRBV12-4
TGTGCCAGCAGCTTAATTTCAGGGTCCCGTGGCACAGATACGCAGTATTTT | CASSLISGSRGTDTQYF | NA | TRBJ2-3 | few | TRBV7-9
TGCGCCAGCAGCTTGGCCGTGGGCTACGAGCAGTACTTC | CASSLAVGYEQYF | NA | TRBJ2-7 | few | TRBV5-1
TGTGCCAGCAGCCCGGACAACAACTATGGCTACACCTTC | CASSPDNNYGYTF | NA | TRBJ1-2 | few | TRBV13
TGCAGTGCTCCAGCGGGGTGGTTCTACAATGAGCAGTTCTTC | CSAPAGWFYNEQFF | TRBD2 | TRBJ2-1 | few | TRBV20-1
TGCGCCAGCAGCCAAGTAGGGGCAGGGAAGGACGGCGAGCAGTACTTC | CASSQVGAGKDGEQYF | NA | TRBJ2-7 | few | TRBV4-1
TGTGCCAGCAGGAGGGCTAGCGGGACCTACAATGAGCAGTTCTTC | CASRRASGTYNEQFF | TRBD2 | TRBJ2-1 | NA | TRBV7-3
TGTGCCAGCAGACTCGGACGCGATAGGACTAATGAAAAACTGTTTTTT | CASRLGRDRTNEKLFF | NA | TRBJ1-4 | NA | TRBV6-5
TGCAGTGCTAGCGGGAGGGTAGAGGAGCAGTACTTC | CSASGRVEEQYF | TRBD2 | TRBJ2-7 | NA | TRBV20-1
TGTGCCAGCAGCCCTAGCGGTTCTACCTACAATGAGCAGTTCTTC | CASSPSGSTYNEQFF | TRBD2 | TRBJ2-1 | NA | TRBV7-2
TGTGCCAGCAGCCAAACGGGACTAGCGGGGGAATACAATGAGCAGTTCTTC | CASSQTGLAGEYNEQFF | TRBD2 | TRBJ2-1 | NA | TRBV4-2
TGCAGCGTTGAAGCTCGGACAGGGTGGGCAGATACGCAGTATTTT | CSVEARTGWADTQYF | TRBD1 | TRBJ2-3 | few | TRBV29-1
TGTGCCAGCAGGGAGAGCTCCTACGAGCAGTACTTC | CASRESSYEQYF | NA | TRBJ2-7 | NA | TRBV28
TGCGCCAGCAGCCATGCCGGGACGGACAATCAGCCCCAGCATTTT | CASSHAGTDNQPQHF | NA | TRBJ1-5 | few | TRBV4-1
TGTGCCAGCAGCAAAGCAGGGGCCAATGAGCAGTTCTTC | CASSKAGANEQFF | NA | TRBJ2-1 | NA | TRBV6-2/TRBV6-3
TGTGCCAGCAGAATGCGGATTGCGACCTACAATGAGCAGTTCTTC | CASRMRIATYNEQFF | NA | TRBJ2-1 | few | TRBV6-1
TGCAGTACCAAACATCGGGAGATCACTGAAGCTTTCTTT | CSTKHREITEAFF | NA | TRBJ1-1 | NA | TRBV20-1
TGCAGTGCTAGAGAAAGGCGGCAGCCCATCGCCGGTGAGCAGTTCTTC | CSARERRQPIAGEQFF | NA | TRBJ2-1 | NA | TRBV20-1
TGTGCCAGCAGCCCCTCCCCTGGGAAGAAGACCCAGTACTTC | CASSPSPGKKTQYF | NA | TRBJ2-5 | few | TRBV3-1
TGCAGCGTTGAAACAGGGGGCGATGGTGGCTACACCTTC | CSVETGGDGGYTF | TRBD1 | TRBJ1-2 | NA | TRBV29-1
TGTGCCAGCAGCTTATCGGGGACTAGCAGGAGTTCCCAGTACTTC | CASSLSGTSRSSQYF | TRBD2 | TRBJ2-5 | NA | TRBV7-2
TGTGCCAGCTCAACAGGCAATTCCTACGAGCAGTACTTC | CASSTGNSYEQYF | NA | TRBJ2-7 | few | TRBV18
TGCGCCAGCAGCCCGGGACTAGCGGAAACAGATACGCAGTATTTT | CASSPGLAETDTQYF | TRBD2 | TRBJ2-3 | few | TRBV5-1
TGTGCCACCAGTGATTTGGAGGGGTACGAGCAGTACTTC | CATSDLEGYEQYF | NA | TRBJ2-7 | few | TRBV24-1
TGTGCCAGCAGCCCCCGGCCAGGGAGCAATCAGCCCCAGCATTTT | CASSPRPGSNQPQHF | NA | TRBJ1-5 | few | TRBV7-6
TGCGCCAGCAGCTTGATACTAGCGGGAGCGAACAATGAGCAGTTCTTC | CASSLILAGANNEQFF | TRBD2 | TRBJ2-1 | few | TRBV5-1
TGCGCCAGCAGCTTGGTAGGGGGGGGAAGCTCCTACGAGCAGTACTTC | CASSLVGGGSSYEQYF | NA | TRBJ2-7 | NA | TRBV5-1
TGCGCCAGCAGCTGGGTGTACAGCTACAATGAGCAGTTCTTC | CASSWVYSYNEQFF | NA | TRBJ2-1 | NA | TRBV5-1
TGTGCCAGCAGCAAAGCGATCAGGGTAGCCAAAAACATTCAGTACTTC | CASSKAIRVAKNIQYF | NA | TRBJ2-4 | few | TRBV21-1
TGCAGTGCTGGGCGGGGGTCGATAGATTCACCCCTCCACTTT | CSAGRGSIDSPLHF | NA | TRBJ1-6 | NA | TRBV20-1